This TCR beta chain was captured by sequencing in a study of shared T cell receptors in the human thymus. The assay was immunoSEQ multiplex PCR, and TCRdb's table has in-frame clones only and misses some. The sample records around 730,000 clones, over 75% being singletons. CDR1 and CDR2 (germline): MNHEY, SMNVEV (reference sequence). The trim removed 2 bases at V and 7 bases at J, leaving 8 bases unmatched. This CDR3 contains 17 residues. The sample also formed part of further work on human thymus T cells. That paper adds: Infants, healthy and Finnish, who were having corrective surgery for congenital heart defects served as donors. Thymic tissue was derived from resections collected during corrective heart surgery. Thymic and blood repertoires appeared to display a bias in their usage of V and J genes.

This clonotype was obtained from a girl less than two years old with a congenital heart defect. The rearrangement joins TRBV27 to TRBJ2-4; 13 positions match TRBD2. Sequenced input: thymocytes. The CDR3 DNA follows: TGTGCCAGCAGTTTAACTAGCGGGGGGGTTCTTGAGAACATTCAGTACTTC. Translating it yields CASSLTSGGVLENIQYF.